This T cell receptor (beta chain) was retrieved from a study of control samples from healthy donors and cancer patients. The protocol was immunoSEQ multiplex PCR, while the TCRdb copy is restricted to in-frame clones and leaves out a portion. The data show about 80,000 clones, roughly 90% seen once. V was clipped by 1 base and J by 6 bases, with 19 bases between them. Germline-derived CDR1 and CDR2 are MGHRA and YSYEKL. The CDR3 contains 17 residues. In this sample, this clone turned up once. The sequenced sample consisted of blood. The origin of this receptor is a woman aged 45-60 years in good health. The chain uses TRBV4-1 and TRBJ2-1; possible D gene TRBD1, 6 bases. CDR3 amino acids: CASSQGAGAMSGNEQFF. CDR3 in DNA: TGCGCCAGCAGCCAAGGGGCAGGGGCTATGTCGGGCAATGAGCAGTTCTTC.